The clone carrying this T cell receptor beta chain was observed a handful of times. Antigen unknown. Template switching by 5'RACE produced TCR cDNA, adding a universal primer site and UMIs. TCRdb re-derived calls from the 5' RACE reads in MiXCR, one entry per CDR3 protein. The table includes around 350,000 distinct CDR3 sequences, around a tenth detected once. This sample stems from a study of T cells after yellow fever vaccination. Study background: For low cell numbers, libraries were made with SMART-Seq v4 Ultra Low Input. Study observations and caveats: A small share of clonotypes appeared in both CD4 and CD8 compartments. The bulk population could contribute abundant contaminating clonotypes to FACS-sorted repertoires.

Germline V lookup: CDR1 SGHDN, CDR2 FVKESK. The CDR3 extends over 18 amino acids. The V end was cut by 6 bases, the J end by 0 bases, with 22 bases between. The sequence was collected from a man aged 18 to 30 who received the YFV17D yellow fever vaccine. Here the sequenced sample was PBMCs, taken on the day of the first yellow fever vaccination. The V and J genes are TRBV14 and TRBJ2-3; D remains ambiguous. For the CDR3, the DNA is TGTGCCAGCAGTCGTACGCCAGGCTGGTCCGGTAGCACAGATACGCAGTATTTT. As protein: CASSRTPGWSGSTDTQYF.